The rows below give T cell receptor beta chains drawn from one sample of a study of T cell responses to AZD1222 COVID-19 vaccine. Clones were sequenced by immunoSEQ multiplex PCR, and TCRdb holds only the in-frame ones, with some missing. The table lists some 150,000 clones, approximately 90% of them singletons, with around 2.9% in the top ten. The sample here was peripheral blood, taken 28 days after the second AZD1222 dose. The receptors were gathered from an adult who received the AZD1222 COVID-19 vaccine. Both conserved end residues are part of each CDR3. D genes are given only for firm matches. Size is stated for part of the rows, as once, few or many counts, or as a class when the clone is expanded.

size	D	V	J	CDR3	DNA
NA	NA	TRBV5-6	TRBJ1-6	CASSLLGSPLHF	TGTGCCAGCAGCTTGCTGGGGTCACCCCTCCACTTT
NA	TRBD1	TRBV5-1	TRBJ1-4	CASSPDRVNEKLFF	TGCGCCAGCAGCCCCGACAGGGTTAATGAAAAACTGTTTTTT
NA	NA	TRBV5-1	TRBJ2-3	CASSLVGMGHTDTQYF	TGCGCCAGCAGCTTGGTCGGTATGGGGCACACAGATACGCAGTATTTT
NA	TRBD1	TRBV5-4	TRBJ2-5	CASSWGTGGLETQYF	TGTGCCAGCAGCTGGGGGACAGGGGGATTAGAGACCCAGTACTTC
once	NA	TRBV2	TRBJ2-5	CASSHMLSGGRETQYF	TGTGCCAGCAGTCACATGCTTTCGGGGGGCCGAGAGACCCAGTACTTC
NA	NA	TRBV7-9	TRBJ1-2	CASSAQGLRGYTF	TGTGCCAGCAGCGCCCAGGGCCTGCGGGGCTACACCTTC
NA	NA	TRBV30	TRBJ2-1	CAWSVHSSYNEQFF	TGTGCCTGGAGTGTACATAGCTCCTACAATGAGCAGTTCTTC
NA	NA	TRBV7-9	TRBJ2-7	CASSFTEYEQYF	TGTGCCAGCAGCTTTACGGAGTACGAGCAGTACTTC
NA	NA	TRBV27	TRBJ2-1	CASSLSLRLVVEQFF	TGTGCCAGCAGTTTATCCCTTCGACTAGTTGTTGAGCAGTTCTTC
NA	TRBD2	TRBV6-2/TRBV6-3	TRBJ2-3	CASSPLASGISTDTQYF	TGTGCCAGCAGCCCCTTGGCTAGCGGGATTAGCACAGATACGCAGTATTTT
once	NA	TRBV24-1	TRBJ1-5	CATSDLDGQPQHF	TGTGCCACCAGTGACTTAGACGGCCAGCCCCAGCATTTT
NA	TRBD2	TRBV6-1	TRBJ2-5	CASSESLGGVNGGQYF	TGTGCCAGCAGTGAAAGTTTGGGAGGGGTGAATGGGGGCCAGTACTTC
NA	NA	TRBV27	TRBJ2-1	CASSPTGNEQFF	TGTGCCAGCAGTCCTACAGGGAATGAGCAGTTCTTC
NA	TRBD1	TRBV19	TRBJ1-5	CASSIQGGAGQPQHF	TGTGCCAGTAGTATCCAAGGGGGCGCGGGTCAGCCCCAGCATTTT
NA	TRBD1	TRBV29-1	TRBJ1-2	CSVRGGGGYGYTF	TGCAGCGTTCGAGGAGGGGGCGGCTATGGCTACACCTTC
NA	NA	TRBV12-2	TRBJ2-7	CASPHSSPKYEQYF	TGTGCAAGTCCCCACAGTAGCCCCAAGTACGAGCAGTACTTC
NA	NA	TRBV27	TRBJ1-5	CASSPIQGAASNQPQHF	TGTGCCAGCAGTCCCATACAGGGAGCGGCGAGCAATCAGCCCCAGCATTTT
NA	TRBD2	TRBV7-8	TRBJ2-7	CASSLSSTSGSSYEQYF	TGTGCCAGCAGCCTATCGTCGACTAGCGGGAGCTCCTACGAGCAGTACTTC
NA	NA	TRBV3-1/TRBV3-2	TRBJ2-1	CASSPLGYNEQFF	TGTGCCAGCAGCCCCCTAGGATACAATGAGCAGTTCTTC
NA	TRBD1	TRBV24-1	TRBJ2-1	CATSSGQGALNEQFF	TGTGCCACCAGCTCGGGACAGGGGGCGTTGAATGAGCAGTTCTTC
NA	NA	TRBV27	TRBJ1-6	CASSLSFGPATSSYNSPLHF	TGTGCCAGCAGTTTATCCTTTGGCCCAGCCACGAGCTCCTATAATTCACCCCTCCACTTT
NA	NA	TRBV27	TRBJ1-2	CASGGQGYGYTF	TGTGCCAGCGGGGGCCAGGGCTATGGCTACACCTTC
NA	TRBD1	TRBV10-1	TRBJ1-1	CASRKQGDTEAFF	TGCGCCAGCAGGAAACAGGGGGATACTGAAGCTTTCTTT
NA	TRBD1	TRBV5-1	TRBJ1-1	CASSYWTGNTEAFF	TGCGCCAGCAGCTACTGGACAGGGAACACTGAAGCTTTCTTT
NA	TRBD2	TRBV5-1	TRBJ2-2	CASSPGLGNTGELFF	TGCGCCAGCAGCCCCGGACTAGGGAACACCGGGGAGCTGTTTTTT
NA	TRBD1	TRBV7-9	TRBJ2-1	CASSPGTGKSSSYNEQFF	TGTGCCAGCAGTCCCGGGACAGGCAAATCGAGCTCCTACAATGAGCAGTTCTTC
NA	NA	TRBV5-4	TRBJ2-3	CASSLVAKGTDTQYF	TGTGCCAGCAGCTTGGTCGCGAAGGGTACAGATACGCAGTATTTT
NA	NA	TRBV25-1	TRBJ1-2	CASSEGGRVNYGYTF	TGTGCCAGCAGTGAAGGAGGCAGAGTTAACTATGGCTACACCTTC
NA	TRBD2	TRBV5-1	TRBJ2-5	CASSPGLAGSETQYF	TGCGCCAGCAGCCCAGGACTAGCGGGATCGGAGACCCAGTACTTC
NA	TRBD1	TRBV18	TRBJ1-3	CASSPGTGEGAYAGNTIYF	TGTGCCAGCTCACCAGGGACAGGGGAGGGGGCCTACGCTGGAAACACCATATATTTT
NA	NA	TRBV30	TRBJ1-1	CAWRPTVRGGRTEAFF	TGTGCCTGGAGGCCGACAGTCCGAGGGGGACGCACTGAAGCTTTCTTT
NA	NA	TRBV7-6	TRBJ1-2	CASSLARGTNYGYTF	TGTGCCAGCAGCTTAGCGAGGGGCACTAACTATGGCTACACCTTC
few	NA	TRBV28	TRBJ1-3	CASSLVTDPGNTIYF	TGTGCCAGCAGTTTAGTGACTGACCCTGGAAACACCATATATTTT
NA	NA	TRBV6-5	TRBJ2-2	CASRLHNTGELFF	TGTGCCAGCAGATTACACAACACCGGGGAGCTGTTTTTT
NA	NA	TRBV4-2	TRBJ2-3	CASSQSGEDTQYF	TGTGCCAGCAGCCAATCCGGAGAAGATACGCAGTATTTT
NA	NA	TRBV29-1	TRBJ2-1	CSAHSGQNNEQFF	TGCAGCGCCCATAGCGGCCAAAACAATGAGCAGTTCTTC
NA	NA	TRBV19	TRBJ1-3	CASSWPSGSGNTIYF	TGTGCCAGTAGTTGGCCTTCGGGGTCTGGAAACACCATATATTTT
NA	TRBD1	TRBV9	TRBJ2-5	CASSGRNDRAQETQYF	TGTGCCAGCAGCGGGCGAAATGACAGGGCCCAAGAGACCCAGTACTTC
NA	TRBD1	TRBV5-4	TRBJ2-1	CASSRRDRDYDEQFF	TGTGCCAGCAGCCGCCGGGACAGGGATTATGATGAGCAGTTCTTC
NA	NA	TRBV12-3/TRBV12-4	TRBJ1-3	CASTFGSGNTIYF	TGTGCCAGCACCTTCGGGAGTGGAAACACCATATATTTT
NA	NA	TRBV30	TRBJ2-7	CAWSAAQGRYF	TGTGCCTGGAGTGCGGCCCAAGGGAGGTACTTC
NA	NA	TRBV7-9	TRBJ2-3	CASSLARAGPYSDTQYF	TGTGCCAGCAGCTTAGCGAGGGCGGGACCCTACTCAGATACGCAGTATTTT
NA	TRBD2	TRBV6-1	TRBJ2-5	CASSAPSGGIQETQYF	TGTGCCAGCAGTGCGCCTAGCGGAGGGATCCAAGAGACCCAGTACTTC
NA	NA	TRBV14	TRBJ1-2	CASSQELGFSYGYTF	TGTGCCAGCAGCCAAGAACTGGGTTTCTCCTATGGCTACACCTTC
once	NA	TRBV7-9	TRBJ2-7	CASSLNSGSHEQYF	TGTGCCAGCAGCTTAAATTCGGGAAGCCACGAGCAGTACTTC
NA	NA	TRBV20-1	TRBJ2-6	CSASEGNSGANVLTF	TGCAGTGCCAGTGAAGGGAACTCTGGGGCCAACGTCCTGACTTTC
NA	NA	TRBV5-1	TRBJ2-7	CASSLSDAFYEQYF	TGCGCCAGCAGCTTGAGCGACGCATTCTACGAGCAGTACTTC
NA	NA	TRBV2	TRBJ1-1	CASSDVGWETEAFF	TGTGCCAGCAGTGATGTGGGGTGGGAAACTGAAGCTTTCTTT
NA	NA	TRBV13	TRBJ2-2	CASSHTHTGELFF	TGTGCCAGCAGCCATACGCACACCGGGGAGCTGTTTTTT
NA	NA	TRBV6-5	TRBJ2-2	CASSHGQVPGELFF	TGTGCCAGCAGTCACGGCCAGGTCCCCGGGGAGCTGTTTTTT
NA	NA	TRBV19	TRBJ1-3	CASSIAGRGSSGNTIYF	TGTGCCAGTAGTATAGCGGGCCGAGGGAGCTCTGGAAACACCATATATTTT
NA	NA	TRBV2	TRBJ2-2	CASTDRYSNTGELFF	TGTGCCAGCACCGACCGGTATTCGAACACCGGGGAGCTGTTTTTT